This T cell receptor (beta chain) derives from a study of blood T cell repertoires in COVID-19 (dated by TCRdb to 2020 to 2021). Broadly, across the study: Samples covering the acute and convalescent phases of COVID-19 were provided by collaborators in the United States, Italy and Spain. The material from the prospective study consisted of cDNA or gDNA derived from T cells, B-cell-depleted T cells, or PBMCs. Subjects who had been exposed to COVID-19, were actively infected with it, or had recovered from it provided the deeply sampled blood TCRbeta repertoires that made up the dataset. A freely available public database, intended as a resource for researchers studying the immune response to SARS-CoV-2, is where the repertoires were released. Samples were obtained from the ongoing ImmuneRACE study (first 160 participants) and from over 1,000 subjects provided by 6 global collaborators. Sample metadata almost always included a de-identified subject ID, COVID-19 status, age in years and sex. Where available, HLA class I and class II types were taken from metadata supplied by the sample provider and were not determined by assay-based typing. Study-level results and caveats: Clinical and demographic metadata were provided uncurated, with the amount varying by source and participant.

Concerning this clone: The specificity of this receptor is unknown. No base-level quality is on record; no much larger clone is a single base apart.

A second Seattle source provided samples from volunteer blood donors who had recovered from COVID-19. Whole blood was collected in K2EDTA tubes by collaborating institutions according to the institutions' own protocols. For TCRbeta analysis, collaborators shipped samples as frozen whole blood, isolated PBMCs, or DNA extracted from either of those sample types. TCRbeta CDR3 regions were amplified from genomic DNA by means of the immunoSEQ Assay, a bias-controlled multiplex PCR. The paper's processing steps were these. The number of nucleated cells in each sample was estimated by amplification of reference gene primers within the assay. To quantify the absolute abundance of each unique TCRbeta CDR3 rearrangement, sequence reads were collapsed and filtered. For each sample, productive Simpson clonality was calculated as the square root of Simpson's diversity index across productive rearrangements. What TCRdb holds here is the immuneACCESS table cut down to in-frame rearrangements. Part of the clones is not present; checked against another copy, under half of the missing clones reflect an unresolved V gene, and the others are unexplained. V, J and clone size derive from that table, while D and trimming were established from the DNA sequence. Here the sample has about 230,000 clones; 65% to 90% occur a single time. Jointly, the top ten make up approximately 1.3% of the sample.

Trimming takes 1 base from V and 1 base from J, and the germline ends sit 20 bases apart. As encoded in the germline V gene (reference sequence), CDR1 is SEHNR while CDR2 is FQNEAQ. Spanning cysteine to phenylalanine, the CDR3 consists of 18 amino acids. Kept here is only the CDR3 DNA, which spans 54 bases and is read in frame from base 1. Material for sequencing was peripheral blood. This clonotype originated in a woman aged 40 to 50 who had recovered from COVID-19. Recombination joined TRBV7-9 with TRBJ2-7; no D gene call is confident. In nucleotide form, the sequence is TGTGCCAGCAGCTTAGTCCTTTTTTCAGGTATGGGTTCCTACGAGCAGTACTTC. Its protein reads: CASSLVLFSGMGSYEQYF.